The 27 T cell receptor beta chains in this list originate from one sample, sequenced in a study of blood T cell repertoires in COVID-19. TCRdb's table, derived via immunoSEQ multiplex PCR, lists solely in-frame clones and lacks some. Counted here are approximately 280,000 clones, around 85% occurring once; the ten biggest clones make up over 1.3%. The sequenced sample consisted of peripheral blood. These receptor sequences come from a human donor with COVID-19, enrolled during active disease. The donor label of this sample is uncertain.

This clone was seen a few times. The J gene is TRBJ2-5, the V gene TRBV3-1 (or the pseudogene TRBV3-2), with a tentative D call TRBD2 (6 bases). The CDR3 sequence is 13 residues long. V lost 6 bases to trimming and J lost 5 bases, with 13 bases between them. Germline V gives CDR1 LGHDT, CDR2 YNNKEL (reference sequence). CDR3 sequence reads: CASSQRLEETQYF. The CDR3, as DNA: TGTGCCAGCAGTCAAAGACTAGAGGAGACCCAGTACTTC.

V is TRBV4-3 and J is TRBJ2-1, with 8 bases identical to TRBD2. Germline V lookup: CDR1 LGHNA, CDR2 YSLEER. V was pared by 2 bases and J by 8 bases, with 14 bases of the junction left unmatched. The CDR3 length is 17 residues. CDR3 amino acids: CASSQRAAGGMGDEQFF. The CDR3 DNA is TGCGCCAGCAGCCAACGTGCGGCGGGAGGTATGGGCGATGAGCAGTTCTTC.

The chain links TRBV9 to TRBJ1-2; D is undetermined. The germline V and J ends were trimmed by 0 bases and 5 bases, with 11 bases remaining between them. This CDR3 comprises 14 residues. Per germline, CDR1 SGDLS and CDR2 YYNGEE. CDR3 bases: TGTGCCAGCAGCGTAGAGGCAGGATTATATGGCTACACCTTC. It specifies CASSVEAGLYGYTF.

CDR3 residues: CSVGEYYGYTF. The CDR3 region has the DNA TGCAGCGTTGGGGAGTACTATGGCTACACCTTC. The chain employs TRBV29-1 and TRBJ1-2; no clear D. Germline values: CDR1 SQVTM, CDR2 ANQGSEA. The CDR3 runs to 11 residues. The ends were cut back, 4 bases at V and 3 bases at J, with 6 bases in the middle. Variable domain in full (rest from reference TRBV29-1 and TRBJ1-2): SAVISQKPSRDICQRGTSLTIQCQVDSQVTMMFWYRQQPGQSLTLIATANQGSEATYESGFVIDKFPISRPNLTFSTLTVSNMSPEDSSIYLCSVGEYYGYTFGSGTRLTVV.

This chain joins TRBV28 and TRBJ2-7; D possibly corresponds to TRBD2 (5 bases). The CDR3 spans 12 residues. Germline CDR1 and CDR2: MDHEN and SYDVKM. V lost 4 bases to trimming and J lost 7 bases, with 11 bases between them. The CDR3 reads CASSSSGNEQYF. The CDR3 bases are TGTGCCAGCAGTTCCTCGGGAAATGAGCAGTACTTC.

This chain uses TRBV7-2 with TRBJ2-1; 11 nucleotides line up with TRBD2. The trim removed 4 bases at V and 8 bases at J, leaving 4 bases unmatched. In germline, CDR1 is SGHTA, CDR2 FQGNSA. The CDR3 is made up of 14 amino acids. The CDR3 here is CASSSGTSGHEQFF. In nucleotides, the CDR3 is TGTGCCAGCAGCTCCGGGACTAGCGGCCATGAGCAGTTCTTC.

The gene calls are TRBV5-5 and TRBJ1-2; 10 bases fit TRBD1. Trimming removed 7 bases from V and 2 bases from J; junction bases left unmatched: 8. The CDR3 has 15 residues. CDR1 is SGHKS, CDR2 YYEKEE, per germline (reference sequence). The DNA of the CDR3 is TGTGCCAGCGGCGGGGACAGGGGCGTAAACTATGGCTACACCTTC. This codes for CASGGDRGVNYGYTF.

The chain employs TRBV21-1 and TRBJ2-1; TRBD2 was called by the table and not checked on the DNA. TRBV21-1 has pseudogene status. This CDR3 region has 16 residues. CDR3 residues: CASSRPTSGGDNEQFF. CDR3 DNA: TGTGCCAGCAGCAGGCCAACTAGCGGGGGGGACAATGAGCAGTTCTTC.

The chain couples TRBV18 to TRBJ1-1; D not resolved. This CDR3 is 14 amino acids long. Trimming took 2 bases from V and 4 from J, leaving 11 bases between them. The germline V gene encodes CDR1 KGHSH and CDR2 LQKENI. CDR3 bases: TGTGCCAGCTCACCAGGGGTGGGGAGCACTGAAGCTTTCTTT. Encoded protein: CASSPGVGSTEAFF.

The CDR3 sequence is CSARGTGDGEQYF. DNA for the CDR3: TGCAGCGCTAGAGGGACGGGAGACGGCGAGCAGTACTTC. The rearrangement uses TRBV29-1 and TRBJ2-7, with a possible D match to TRBD2 (6 bases). The CDR3 contains 13 residues. Germline V gene data show CDR1 as SQVTM and CDR2 as ANQGSEA. The germline V and J ends were trimmed by 7 bases and 6 bases, with 19 bases remaining between them.

V gene TRBV14 combines with J gene TRBJ1-2, with no clear D. Trimming cost V 0 bases and J 4 bases, with 15 bases left between them. Germline V gives CDR1 SGHDN, CDR2 FVKESK. The CDR3 loop spans 16 amino acids. The CDR3 DNA follows: TGTGCCAGCAGCCAAGATCGGCTCAGCCCAGGCTATGGCTACACCTTC. Its translation is CASSQDRLSPGYGYTF.

The chain employs TRBV7-2 and TRBJ1-6; 9 bases line up with TRBD1. After removal of 4 bases from V and 2 bases from J, the junction contained 0 bases not matched to a gene. The germline CDR1 and CDR2 sequences are SGHTA and FQGNSA. The CDR3 sequence is 15 residues long. CDR3 coding DNA: TGTGCCAGCAGCTGGGACAGGGCCTATAATTCACCCCTCCACTTT. This gives the protein CASSWDRAYNSPLHF.

This chain links TRBV19 with TRBJ2-1; the match to TRBD2 covers 7 bases. V was pared by 5 bases and J by 6 bases, with 10 bases of the junction left unmatched. The CDR3 length is 15 residues. Per germline, CDR1 LNHDA and CDR2 SQIVND (reference sequence). CDR3 nucleotide sequence: TGTGCCAGTAGTCCCCTCGCGGGAGTGGTCAATGAGCAGTTCTTC. Translated: CASSPLAGVVNEQFF.

This chain connects TRBV30 to TRBJ1-4, with D unresolved. Germline V gene sequence: CDR1 GTSNPN, CDR2 SVGIG (reference sequence). The CDR3 has 14 amino acids. Trimming shortened V by 5 bases and J by 2 bases, and 12 bases separated the two germline ends. CDR3 sequence (DNA): TGTGCCTGGGCACCTCTGAGGACTAATGAAAAACTGTTTTTT. Encoded protein: CAWAPLRTNEKLFF.

The rearrangement joins TRBV15 to TRBJ2-5; a weak D match, TRBD2 (6 bases). Germline V gene lookup returns CDR1 LNHNV and CDR2 YYDKDF (reference sequence). Trimming removed 0 bases at V and 4 bases at J, with 15 bases between. This CDR3 is 16 amino acids long. The CDR3 DNA is TGTGCCACCAGCAGAGATCGGACGGGAGAAGGAGAGACCCAGTACTTC. Protein sequence: CATSRDRTGEGETQYF.

The chain employs TRBV11-2 and TRBJ2-7; 7 bases are shared with TRBD1. From germline, CDR1 is SGHAT and CDR2 FQNNGV. Unmatched junction bases numbered 6, after V lost 1 base and J lost 6 bases. This CDR3 has 14 residues. DNA for the CDR3: TGTGCCAGCAGCTTAGGACAGGGTTTCGCCGAGCAGTACTTC. It codes for CASSLGQGFAEQYF.

The CDR3 loop is CASSVLAGATGELFF. For the CDR3, the DNA is TGTGCCAGCAGTGTACTAGCGGGAGCCACCGGGGAGCTGTTTTTT. The chain is built from TRBV6-4 and TRBJ2-2; TRBD2 agrees at 11 bases. V was clipped by 4 bases and J by 4 bases; unmatched bases: 2. The CDR3 runs 15 residues. CDR1 and CDR2 from the germline V gene are MRHNA and SNTAGT.

The rearrangement joins TRBV7-9 to TRBJ1-6; TRBD1 matches at 7 bases. The CDR3 has 14 residues. CDR1 is SEHNR, CDR2 FQNEAQ, per germline (reference sequence). V trimming: 5 bases; J trimming: 9 bases; junction bases outside the gene matches: 7. The CDR3 DNA is TGTGCCAGCAGCCCCGGACAGGACAGTTCACCCCTCCACTTT. This encodes CASSPGQDSSPLHF.

This clone has a single count. The chain links TRBV5-5 to TRBJ1-2, with no clear D. The CDR3 has 15 residues. Germline assignment: CDR1 SGHKS and CDR2 YYEKEE (reference sequence). Trimming removed 1 base from V and 4 bases from J, with 14 bases in between. This chain's CDR3 is CASSLIVEDLYGYTF. DNA for the CDR3: TGTGCCAGCAGCTTGATAGTGGAGGACCTCTATGGCTACACCTTC.

This chain links TRBV2 with TRBJ2-1; TRBD2 matches 9 bases. The CDR3 is 15 residues long. Germline CDR1 is SNHLY and CDR2 is FYNNEI. After removal of 7 bases from V and 8 bases from J, the junction contained 12 bases not matched to a gene. The CDR3 DNA follows: TGTGCCAGCATCGGGGTTAGCGGGAGAGGCGATGAGCAGTTCTTC. Its translation: CASIGVSGRGDEQFF. The whole variable domain, filled in from reference TRBV2 and TRBJ2-1, reads EPEVTQTPSHQVTQMGQEVILRCVPISNHLYFYWYRQILGQKVEFLVSFYNNEISEKSEIFDDQFSVERPDGSNFTLKIRSTKLEDSAMYFCASIGVSGRGDEQFFGPGTRLTVL.

This rearrangement joins TRBV6-6 to TRBJ2-7; 13 bases are shared with TRBD2. CDR3 length: 13 amino acids. Looked up from germline, CDR1 is MNHNY and CDR2 is SVGAGI (reference sequence). The trim removed 5 bases at V and 7 bases at J, leaving 2 bases unmatched. The CDR3 sequence: CASSTGLAGEQYF. CDR3 in DNA: TGTGCCAGCAGTACGGGACTAGCGGGGGAGCAGTACTTC.

The rearrangement links TRBV28 to TRBJ2-7; no clear D gene. Trimming removed 3 bases at V and 1 base at J, with 7 bases between. The CDR3 is made up of 13 amino acids. Germline CDR1 is MDHEN and CDR2 is SYDVKM. The CDR3 DNA follows: TGTGCCAGCAGTTTCGTGTATTCCTACGAGCAGTACTTC. Its protein product is CASSFVYSYEQYF.

The chain recombines TRBV28 with TRBJ1-1, with a tentative D call TRBD1 (5 bases). The length of the CDR3 is 17 residues. CDR1 and CDR2 from the germline V gene are MDHEN and SYDVKM. The V end lost 1 base, the J end lost 0 bases, and 15 bases lay between the germline ends. The chain's CDR3 is CASSLYDGAGMNTEAFF. CDR3 in DNA: TGTGCCAGCAGTTTATATGATGGGGCAGGGATGAACACTGAAGCTTTCTTT.

V usage is TRBV9 and J usage is TRBJ2-1; 9 nucleotides align to TRBD2. Trimming at V came to 3 bases and at J to 8 bases, leaving 9 bases not matched to a gene. Germline V gene data show CDR1 as SGDLS and CDR2 as YYNGEE. This CDR3 has 15 amino acids. The CDR3 region is CASSAALAGRDEQFF. The CDR3 DNA is TGTGCCAGCAGCGCTGCTCTAGCGGGACGGGATGAGCAGTTCTTC.

This clone was detected once. The chain combines TRBV19 with TRBJ1-2; no reliable D call. This CDR3 region has 14 residues. V lost 6 bases, J lost 4 bases, and 15 bases lay in between. CDR1 and CDR2 (germline): LNHDA, SQIVND (reference sequence). This CDR3 is CASSSGGQIYGYTF. The CDR3 DNA sequence: TGTGCCAGTAGCTCGGGCGGGCAGATCTATGGCTACACCTTC. The full variable domain, its missing parts supplied by reference TRBV19 and TRBJ1-2, is DGGITQSPKYLFRKEGQNVTLSCEQNLNHDAMYWYRQDPGQGLRLIYYSQIVNDFQKGDIAEGYSVSREKKESFPLTVTSAQKNPTAFYLCASSSGGQIYGYTFGSGTRLTVV.

This clone has just a few counts. The genes are TRBV28 and TRBJ2-5; the match to TRBD2 covers 10 bases. The CDR3 loop spans 15 amino acids. Per germline, CDR1 MDHEN and CDR2 SYDVKM. V trimming: 7 bases; J trimming: 2 bases; junction bases outside the gene matches: 7. For the CDR3, the DNA is TGTGCCAGCATTGTTAGCGGGAGGACACAAGAGACCCAGTACTTC. Translating it yields CASIVSGRTQETQYF.

The chain uses TRBV7-8 and TRBJ1-1; D is possibly TRBD1 (6 bases). The V end lost 5 bases, the J end lost 6 bases, and 13 bases lay between the germline ends. CDR3 length: 13 residues. Germline CDR1 and CDR2: SGHVS and FQNEAQ. The CDR3 sequence: CASSPRQASEAFF. As DNA, the CDR3 is TGTGCCAGCAGCCCCAGACAGGCCTCTGAAGCTTTCTTT.